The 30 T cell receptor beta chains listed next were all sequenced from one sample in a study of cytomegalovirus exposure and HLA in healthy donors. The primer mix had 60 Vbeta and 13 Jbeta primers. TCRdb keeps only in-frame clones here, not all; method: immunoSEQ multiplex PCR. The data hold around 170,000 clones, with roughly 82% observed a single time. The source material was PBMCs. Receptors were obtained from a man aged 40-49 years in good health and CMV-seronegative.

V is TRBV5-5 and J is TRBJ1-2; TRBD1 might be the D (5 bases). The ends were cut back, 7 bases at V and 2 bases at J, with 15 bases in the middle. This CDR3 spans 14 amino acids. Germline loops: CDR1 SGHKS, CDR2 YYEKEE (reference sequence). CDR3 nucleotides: TGTGCCAGCGACGCGGGACGGATGAACTATGGCTACACCTTC. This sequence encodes CASDAGRMNYGYTF.

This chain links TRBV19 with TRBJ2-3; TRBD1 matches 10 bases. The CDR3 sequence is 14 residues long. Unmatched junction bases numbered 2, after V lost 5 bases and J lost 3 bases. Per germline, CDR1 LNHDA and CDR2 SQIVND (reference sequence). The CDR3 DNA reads TGTGCCAGTAGTCCGGGACAGGGGACAGATACGCAGTATTTT. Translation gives CASSPGQGTDTQYF.

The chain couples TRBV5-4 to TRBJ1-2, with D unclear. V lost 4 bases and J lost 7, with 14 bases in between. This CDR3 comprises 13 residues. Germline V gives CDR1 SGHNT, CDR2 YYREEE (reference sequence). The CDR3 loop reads CASSPQVLRGYTF. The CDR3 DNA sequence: TGTGCCAGCAGCCCGCAGGTCCTTCGTGGCTACACCTTC.

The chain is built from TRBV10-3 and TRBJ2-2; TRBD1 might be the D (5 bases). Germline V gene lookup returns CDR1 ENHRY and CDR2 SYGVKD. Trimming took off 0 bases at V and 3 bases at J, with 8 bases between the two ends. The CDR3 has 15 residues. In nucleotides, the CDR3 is TGTGCCATCAGTGAGTCTAAGGGGTACACCGGGGAGCTGTTTTTT. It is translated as CAISESKGYTGELFF.

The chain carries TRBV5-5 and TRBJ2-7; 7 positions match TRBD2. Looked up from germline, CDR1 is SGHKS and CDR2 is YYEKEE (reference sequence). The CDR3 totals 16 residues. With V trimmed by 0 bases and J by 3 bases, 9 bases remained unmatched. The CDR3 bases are TGTGCCAGCAGCTTGGGTCTAGCGGCCTTTCTCTACGAGCAGTACTTC. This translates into CASSLGLAAFLYEQYF.

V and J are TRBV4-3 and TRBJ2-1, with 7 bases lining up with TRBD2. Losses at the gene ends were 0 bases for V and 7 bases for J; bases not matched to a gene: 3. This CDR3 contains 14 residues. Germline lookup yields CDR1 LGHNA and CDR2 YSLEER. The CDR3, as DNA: TGCGCCAGCAGCCAAGAGCGGGAGAGGAATGAGCAGTTCTTC. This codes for CASSQERERNEQFF.

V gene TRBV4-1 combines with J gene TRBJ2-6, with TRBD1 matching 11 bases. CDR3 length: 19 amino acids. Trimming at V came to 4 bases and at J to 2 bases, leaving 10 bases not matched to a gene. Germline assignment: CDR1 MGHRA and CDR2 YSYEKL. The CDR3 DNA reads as TGCGCCAGCAGCCCAGATTCTTCGGGACAGGGGGCTGGGGCCAACGTCCTGACTTTC. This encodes CASSPDSSGQGAGANVLTF.

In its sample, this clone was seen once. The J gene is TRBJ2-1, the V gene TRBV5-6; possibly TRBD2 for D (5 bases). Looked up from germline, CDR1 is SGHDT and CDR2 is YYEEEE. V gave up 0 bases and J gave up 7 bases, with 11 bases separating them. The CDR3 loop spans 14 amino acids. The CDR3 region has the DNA TGTGCCAGCAGCTTGGAGGGAGTAAGGAATGAGCAGTTCTTC. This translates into CASSLEGVRNEQFF.

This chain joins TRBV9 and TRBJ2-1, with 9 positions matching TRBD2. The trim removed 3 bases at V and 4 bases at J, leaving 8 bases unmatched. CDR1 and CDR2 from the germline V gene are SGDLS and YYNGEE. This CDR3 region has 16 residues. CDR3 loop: CASSATSGGGYNEQFF. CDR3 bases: TGTGCCAGCAGCGCGACTAGCGGAGGGGGATACAATGAGCAGTTCTTC.

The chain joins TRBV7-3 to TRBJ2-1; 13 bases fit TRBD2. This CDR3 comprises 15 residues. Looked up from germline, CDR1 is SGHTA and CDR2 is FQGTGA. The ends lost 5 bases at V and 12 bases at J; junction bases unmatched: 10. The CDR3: CASSLTSGGAGLQFF. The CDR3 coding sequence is TGTGCCAGCAGCCTTACTAGCGGGGGGGCCGGGTTGCAGTTCTTC.

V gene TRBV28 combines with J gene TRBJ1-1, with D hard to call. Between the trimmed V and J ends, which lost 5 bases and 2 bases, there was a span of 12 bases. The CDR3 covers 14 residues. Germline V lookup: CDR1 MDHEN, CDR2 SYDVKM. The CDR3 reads CASSPQTPNTEAFF. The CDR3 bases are TGTGCCAGCAGTCCCCAGACACCCAACACTGAAGCTTTCTTT. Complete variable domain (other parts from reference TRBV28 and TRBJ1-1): DVKVTQSSRYLVKRTGEKVFLECVQDMDHENMFWYRQDPGLGLRLIYFSYDVKMKEKGDIPEGYSVSREKKERFSLILESASTNQTSMYLCASSPQTPNTEAFFGQGTRLTVV.

CDR3 region: CASSVGRSQETQYF. DNA for the CDR3: TGTGCCAGCAGCGTAGGCCGGAGCCAAGAGACCCAGTACTTC. This chain connects TRBV9 to TRBJ2-5, with D hard to call. Germline V lookup: CDR1 SGDLS, CDR2 YYNGEE. The V gene lost 0 bases and the J gene lost 1 base, with 7 bases spanning the gap. This CDR3 region has 14 residues. The whole variable domain, filled in from reference TRBV9 and TRBJ2-5, reads DSGVTQTPKHLITATGQRVTLRCSPRSGDLSVYWYQQSLDQGLQFLIQYYNGEERAKGNILERFSAQQFPDLHSELNLSSLELGDSALYFCASSVGRSQETQYFGPGTRLLVL.

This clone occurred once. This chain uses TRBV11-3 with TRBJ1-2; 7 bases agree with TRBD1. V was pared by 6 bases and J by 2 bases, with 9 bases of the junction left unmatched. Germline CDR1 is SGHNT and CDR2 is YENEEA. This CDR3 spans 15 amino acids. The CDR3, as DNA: TGTGCCAGCAGAGGCAGGGGGGATCCAAACTATGGCTACACCTTC. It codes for CASRGRGDPNYGYTF.

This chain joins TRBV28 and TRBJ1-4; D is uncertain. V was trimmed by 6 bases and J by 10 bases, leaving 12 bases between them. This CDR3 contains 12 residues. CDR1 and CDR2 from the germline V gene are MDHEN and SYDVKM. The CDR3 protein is CASRRSTGKLFF. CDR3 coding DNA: TGTGCCAGCAGGCGCTCGACTGGAAAACTGTTTTTT. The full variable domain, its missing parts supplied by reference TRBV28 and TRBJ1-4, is DVKVTQSSRYLVKRTGEKVFLECVQDMDHENMFWYRQDPGLGLRLIYFSYDVKMKEKGDIPEGYSVSREKKERFSLILESASTNQTSMYLCASRRSTGKLFFGSGTQLSVL.

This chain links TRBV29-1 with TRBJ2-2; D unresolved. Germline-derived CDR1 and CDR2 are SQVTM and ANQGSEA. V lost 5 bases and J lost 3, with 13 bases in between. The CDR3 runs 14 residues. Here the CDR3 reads CSVFLAGYTGELFF. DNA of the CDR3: TGCAGCGTTTTCTTGGCAGGATACACCGGGGAGCTGTTTTTT.

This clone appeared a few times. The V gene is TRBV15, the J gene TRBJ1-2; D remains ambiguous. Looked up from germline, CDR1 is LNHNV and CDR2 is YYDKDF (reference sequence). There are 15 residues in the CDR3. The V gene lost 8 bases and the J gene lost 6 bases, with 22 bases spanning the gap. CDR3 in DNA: TGTGCCACCGCCGCCGGCGCATCGGAGGTTCATGGCTACACCTTC. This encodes CATAAGASEVHGYTF.

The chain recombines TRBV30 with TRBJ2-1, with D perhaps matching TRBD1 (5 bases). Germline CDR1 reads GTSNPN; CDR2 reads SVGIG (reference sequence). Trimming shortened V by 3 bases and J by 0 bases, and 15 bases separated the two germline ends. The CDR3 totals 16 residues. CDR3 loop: CAWRGRLWGSYNEQFF. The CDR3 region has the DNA TGTGCCTGGAGGGGGCGGCTGTGGGGCTCCTACAATGAGCAGTTCTTC.

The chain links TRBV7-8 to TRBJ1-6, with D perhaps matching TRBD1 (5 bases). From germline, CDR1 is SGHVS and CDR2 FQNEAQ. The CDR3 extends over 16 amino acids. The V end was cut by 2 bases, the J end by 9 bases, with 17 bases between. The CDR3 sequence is CASSLLGWGDRSPLHF. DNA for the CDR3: TGTGCCAGCAGCTTACTGGGGTGGGGGGATCGTTCACCCCTCCACTTT. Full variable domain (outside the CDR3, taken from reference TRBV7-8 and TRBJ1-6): GAGVSQSPRYKVAKRGQDVALRCDPISGHVSLFWYQQALGQGPEFLTYFQNEAQLDKSGLPSDRFFAERPEGSVSTLKIQRTQQEDSAVYLCASSLLGWGDRSPLHFGNGTRLTVT.

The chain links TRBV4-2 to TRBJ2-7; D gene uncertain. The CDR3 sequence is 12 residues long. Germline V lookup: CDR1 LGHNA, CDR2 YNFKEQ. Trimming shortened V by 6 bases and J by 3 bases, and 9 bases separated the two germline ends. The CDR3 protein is CASRQSHYEQYF. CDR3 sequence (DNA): TGTGCCAGCAGGCAGTCCCACTACGAGCAGTACTTC.

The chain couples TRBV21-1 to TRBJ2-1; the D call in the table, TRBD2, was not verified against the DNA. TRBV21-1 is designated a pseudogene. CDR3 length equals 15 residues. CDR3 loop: CASRPGLAVGNEQFF. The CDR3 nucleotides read TGTGCCAGCAGACCCGGACTAGCGGTGGGGAATGAGCAGTTCTTC.

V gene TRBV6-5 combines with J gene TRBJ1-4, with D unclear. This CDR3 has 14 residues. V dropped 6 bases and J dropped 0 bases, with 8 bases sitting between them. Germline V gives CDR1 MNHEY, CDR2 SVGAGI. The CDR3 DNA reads TGTGCCAGCAGAGCACCCGCAACTAATGAAAAACTGTTTTTT. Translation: CASRAPATNEKLFF.

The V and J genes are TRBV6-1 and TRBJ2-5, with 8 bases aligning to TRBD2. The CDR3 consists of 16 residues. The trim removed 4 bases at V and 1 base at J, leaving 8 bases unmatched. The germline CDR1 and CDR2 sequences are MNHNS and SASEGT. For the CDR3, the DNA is TGTGCCAGCAGTGCCCAGTCGGGGGGGCCCCAAGAGACCCAGTACTTC. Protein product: CASSAQSGGPQETQYF.

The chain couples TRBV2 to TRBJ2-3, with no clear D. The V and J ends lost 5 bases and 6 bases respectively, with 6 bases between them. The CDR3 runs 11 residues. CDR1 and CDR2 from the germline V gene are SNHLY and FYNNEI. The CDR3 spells CASSLRDTQYF. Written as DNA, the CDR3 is TGTGCCAGCAGTCTGAGGGATACGCAGTATTTT.

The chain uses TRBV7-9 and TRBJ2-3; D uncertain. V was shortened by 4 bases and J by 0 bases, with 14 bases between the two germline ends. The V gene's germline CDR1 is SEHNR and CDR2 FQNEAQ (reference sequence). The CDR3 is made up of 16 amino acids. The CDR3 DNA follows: TGTGCCAGCAGCTCCGCAAACCCGACTAGCACAGATACGCAGTATTTT. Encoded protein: CASSSANPTSTDTQYF.

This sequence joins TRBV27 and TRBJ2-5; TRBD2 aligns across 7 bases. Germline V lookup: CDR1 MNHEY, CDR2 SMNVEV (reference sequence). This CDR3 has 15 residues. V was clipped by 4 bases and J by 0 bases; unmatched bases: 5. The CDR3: CASSYGGGYQETQYF. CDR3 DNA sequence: TGTGCCAGCAGTTATGGGGGGGGGTACCAAGAGACCCAGTACTTC.

This CDR3 reads CASSPSGGQETQYF. The CDR3 DNA is TGTGCCAGCTCACCCAGCGGGGGGCAAGAGACCCAGTACTTC. The chain couples TRBV18 to TRBJ2-5; 9 nucleotides line up with TRBD2. CDR3 size: 14 residues. The germline CDR1 and CDR2 sequences are KGHSH and LQKENI. Trimming took 3 bases from V and 2 from J; bases not matched to a gene: 1.

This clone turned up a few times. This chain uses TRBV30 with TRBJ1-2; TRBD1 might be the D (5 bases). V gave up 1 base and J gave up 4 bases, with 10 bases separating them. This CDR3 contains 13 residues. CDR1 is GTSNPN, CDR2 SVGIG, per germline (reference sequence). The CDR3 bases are TGTGCCTGGAGTGAGACAGTGGGCTATGGCTACACCTTC. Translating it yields CAWSETVGYGYTF. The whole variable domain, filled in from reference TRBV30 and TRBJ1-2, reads SQTIHQWPATLVQPVGSPLSLECTVEGTSNPNLYWYRQAAGRGLQLLFYSVGIGQISSEVPQNLSASRPQDRQFILSSKKLLLSDSGFYLCAWSETVGYGYTFGSGTRLTVV.

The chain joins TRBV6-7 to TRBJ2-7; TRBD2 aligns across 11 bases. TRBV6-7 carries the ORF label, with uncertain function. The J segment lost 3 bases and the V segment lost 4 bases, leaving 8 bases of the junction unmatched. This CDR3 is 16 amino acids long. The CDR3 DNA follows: TGTGCCAGCAGTTCGTTGACTAGCGGGGCCTGCTACGAGCAGTACTTC. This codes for CASSSLTSGACYEQYF.

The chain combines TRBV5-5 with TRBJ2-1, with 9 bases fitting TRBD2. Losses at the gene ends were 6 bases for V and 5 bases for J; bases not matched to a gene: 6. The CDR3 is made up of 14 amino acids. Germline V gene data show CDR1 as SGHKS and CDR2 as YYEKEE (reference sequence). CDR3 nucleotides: TGTGCCAGCACCTTAGCGGGAGTCAACAATGAGCAGTTCTTC. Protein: CASTLAGVNNEQFF.

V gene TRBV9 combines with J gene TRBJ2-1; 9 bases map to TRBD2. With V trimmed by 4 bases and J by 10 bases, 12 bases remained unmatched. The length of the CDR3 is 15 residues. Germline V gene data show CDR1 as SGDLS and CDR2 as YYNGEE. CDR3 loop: CASSKGRGGPREQFF. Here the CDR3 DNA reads TGTGCCAGCAGCAAGGGGCGGGGGGGCCCTCGGGAGCAGTTCTTC.